Sequencing of this T cell receptor (beta chain) was carried out in a study of blood T cell repertoires in COVID-19. On the study more broadly: Material from acute and convalescent COVID-19 was sourced from the United States, Italy and Spain.

This CDR3 is 13 amino acids long. Germline V gene sequence: CDR1 SQVTM, CDR2 ANQGSEA. V dropped 6 bases and J dropped 0 bases, with 11 bases sitting between them. Profiling relied on immunoSEQ multiplex PCR, and the TCRdb table lists in-frame clones only, not all of them. The sample lists 200,000 to 250,000 clones; about 85% were seen once. The TCR comes from a woman aged 18 to 35 who had recovered from COVID-19. Sequenced: peripheral blood. The chain combines TRBV29-1 with TRBJ1-1; tentative D call: TRBD1 (5 bases). The CDR3 is CSVGRVMNTEAFF. The CDR3 DNA reads TGCAGCGTCGGCAGGGTCATGAACACTGAAGCTTTCTTT.